This is a list of T cell receptor beta chains from one sample in a study of T cell clones after liver transplantation. Assay used: immunoSEQ multiplex PCR; TCRdb lists only in-frame clones, some missing. The top ten clones hold about 0.63% of a sample with 70,000 to 85,000 clones, 75% to 90% of them seen once. The source was CD4+ T cells from blood, collected before liver transplant. These receptors were taken from a human donor who received a liver transplant. Both conserved end residues are part of each CDR3. A D gene is named only where the DNA matches it firmly. Clone sizes are given selectively: once, few, many, or a class where the clone is expanded.

size	V	D	length	J	DNA	CDR3
-	TRBV27	TRBD2	15	TRBJ2-7	TGTGCCAGCAGCCTGCGGGGACTAGCGGGAGAAGAGCAGTACTTC	CASSLRGLAGEEQYF
-	TRBV11-3	-	14	TRBJ1-1	TGTGCCAGCAGCTTAGGGGGGGTAAACACTGAAGCTTTCTTT	CASSLGGVNTEAFF
-	TRBV5-1	-	15	TRBJ1-2	TGCGCCAGCAGCTTGGAGGGGGGCGAACTGAGTGGCTACACCTTC	CASSLEGGELSGYTF
-	TRBV2	TRBD1	14	TRBJ1-5	TGTGCCAGCAGATTACAGGGGGACGAACAGCCCCAGCATTTT	CASRLQGDEQPQHF
-	TRBV5-4	-	13	TRBJ2-3	TGTGCCAGCAGCGCTCTTACGGGGGATACGCAGTATTTT	CASSALTGDTQYF
-	TRBV5-1	TRBD2	12	TRBJ2-7	TGCGCCAGATGGGACTATATTTCGGAGCAGTACTTC	CARWDYISEQYF
-	TRBV28	TRBD2	15	TRBJ2-7	TGTGCCAGCCTCAAAAGTACTAGCGGGAGAGGCGAGCAGTACTTC	CASLKSTSGRGEQYF
few	TRBV7-2	TRBD1	13	TRBJ1-2	TGTGCCAGCAGCTTAGACAGGGGTGATGGCTACACCTTC	CASSLDRGDGYTF
-	TRBV6-1	TRBD2	15	TRBJ2-2	TGTGCCAGCGCCGGGAGGGGAGGGGACGTCGGGGAGCTGTTTTTT	CASAGRGGDVGELFF
-	TRBV6-1	-	14	TRBJ2-2	TGTGCCAGCAGGGACCTGCCGAACACCGGGGAGCTGTTTTTT	CASRDLPNTGELFF
-	TRBV9	-	16	TRBJ2-3	TGTGCCAGCAGCGTAGATGGGCGGCGGAAGACAGATACGCAGTATTTT	CASSVDGRRKTDTQYF
-	TRBV7-9	-	13	TRBJ2-5	TGTGCCAGCAGCGGTAGGGATGTGGAGACCCAGTACTTC	CASSGRDVETQYF
-	TRBV28	-	16	TRBJ1-5	TGTGCCAGCAGTGGAGACGGAAAGGGTTGGAATCAGCCCCAGCATTTT	CASSGDGKGWNQPQHF
-	TRBV7-2	-	13	TRBJ2-7	TGTGCCAGCAGCTACAGGTTTGGGCACGAGCAGTACTTC	CASSYRFGHEQYF
few	TRBV4-2	TRBD2	15	TRBJ2-1	TGTGCCAGCAGCCAAGGGCTAGCGGGAGCCAATGAGCAGTTCTTC	CASSQGLAGANEQFF
-	TRBV2	-	14	TRBJ2-5	TGTGCCAGCACCCTTGGGAGACAGCAAGAGACCCAGTACTTC	CASTLGRQQETQYF